Sequencing of this T cell receptor (beta chain) was carried out in a study of T cells after somatic rescue of genetic block. TCRdb's table, derived via immunoSEQ multiplex PCR, lists solely in-frame clones and lacks some. The table lists about 14,000 clones, about three quarters of them singletons, with approximately 15% in the top ten. Sequencing was carried out using peripheral blood mononuclear cells (PBMCs). The receptor's source is a boy younger than 18.

CDR3 in amino acids: CASSVDGTTDTQYF. DNA of the CDR3: TGTGCCAGCAGTGTGGATGGCACCACAGATACGCAGTATTTT. This chain joins TRBV6-1 and TRBJ2-3; no reliable D call. Per the germline V gene, CDR1 is MNHNS and CDR2 is SASEGT. CDR3 length: 14 amino acids. V was cut by 4 bases and J by 2 bases, with 10 bases left in between.